Listed below are T cell receptor beta chains from one sample, sequenced in a study of cytomegalovirus exposure and HLA in healthy donors. Assay: immunoSEQ multiplex PCR; the TCRdb copy retains only in-frame clones and omits some. The sample lists 90,000 to 150,000 clones; more than 70% were seen once. Input material: PBMCs. The receptors were sampled from a man aged 45-60 years in good health and CMV-seropositive. CDR3s include the opening cysteine and the closing phenylalanine or tryptophan. The D gene is left open where the match is weak. Expanded clones are given a class, and other clones once, few, many or no size at all.

>TRBV7-2|NA|NA|TRBJ2-5
TGTGCCAGCAGCTTAGCGCAGGTAGAGACCCAGTACTTC
CASSLAQVETQYF
>TRBV28|TRBD2|NA|TRBJ2-7
TGTGCCAGCAGCCCAAGCGGGACGGGCTACGAGCAGTACTTC
CASSPSGTGYEQYF
>TRBV1|NA|once|TRBJ2-7
TGCACCAGCAGAGAAAGGACTAGCAGCTACGAGCAGTACTTC
CTSRERTSSYEQYF
>TRBV11-2|NA|once|TRBJ2-7
TGTGCCAGCAGCCCTGGAACAGGCAACTCCTACGAGCAGTACTTC
CASSPGTGNSYEQYF
>TRBV7-2|TRBD1|NA|TRBJ2-2
TGTGCCAGCAGCTTAAGAACAGGGGCCGGCGGGGAGCTGTTTTTT
CASSLRTGAGGELFF
>TRBV7-9|TRBD2|NA|TRBJ2-3
TGTGCCAGCAGCCCCGGACTAGCGGGGGCACGCACAGATACGCAGTATTTT
CASSPGLAGARTDTQYF
>TRBV28|TRBD2|NA|TRBJ2-7
TGTGCCAGCACCGGGACTACTAGTGAGCAGTACTTC
CASTGTTSEQYF
>TRBV9|NA|NA|TRBJ2-5
TGTGCCAGCAGCGTAGAACCCTACCGGGTCCAAGAGACCCAGTACTTC
CASSVEPYRVQETQYF
>TRBV11-2|TRBD1|NA|TRBJ1-6
TGTGCCAGCAGCTTCAAACAGGGGATTAATTCACCCCTCCACTTT
CASSFKQGINSPLHF
>TRBV19|NA|NA|TRBJ1-5
TGTGCCAGTACCCTCGACAGCCTATATCAGCCCCAGCATTTT
CASTLDSLYQPQHF
>TRBV4-1|NA|NA|TRBJ2-1
TGCGCCAGCAGCCAAATTCAAGGACACTCCTACAATGAGCAGTTCTTC
CASSQIQGHSYNEQFF
>TRBV2|NA|NA|TRBJ2-7
TGTGCCAGCGACAGAACAGACGACGAGCAGTACTTC
CASDRTDDEQYF
>TRBV1|NA|NA|TRBJ2-5
TGCACCAGCAGCCTTAAAGAGGAGCGGGGGACTCAAGAGACCCAGTACTTC
CTSSLKEERGTQETQYF
>TRBV5-1|NA|NA|TRBJ2-1
TGCGCCTCCTCGTCGGGAGCGGGCAATGAGCAGTTCTTC
CASSSGAGNEQFF
>TRBV6-6|TRBD1|few|TRBJ1-2
TGTGCCAGCAGTTACGACAGGGACTATGGCTACACCTTC
CASSYDRDYGYTF
>TRBV5-1|NA|NA|TRBJ2-2
TGCGCCAGCAGCTTGGCGGTGAACACCGGGGAGCTGTTTTTT
CASSLAVNTGELFF